This is a list of T cell receptor beta chains from one sample in a study of T cells in localized non-small cell lung cancer. The data were produced by immunoSEQ multiplex PCR, yet TCRdb's version contains in-frame clones alone and is incomplete. The repertoire holds fewer than 90,000 clones, with about 78% as singletons. Sequences were derived from PBMCs, sampled before any cancer treatment. The origin of the receptors is a man aged 35-69 years with stage II squamous cell lung carcinoma. Both conserved end residues are part of each CDR3. The D gene is left open where the match is weak. Only part of the rows carry a size: once, few, many, or a class if the clone is expanded.

J: TRBJ2-2
D: -
size: few
V: TRBV5-5
DNA: TGTGCCAGCAGCCGGGAGGGGACAGCGAACACCGGGGAGCTGTTTTTT
CDR3: CASSREGTANTGELFF

J: TRBJ1-4
D: -
size: -
V: TRBV5-1
DNA: TGCGCCAGCAGCTTGGCTGCAACTAATGAAAAACTGTTTTTT
CDR3: CASSLAATNEKLFF

J: TRBJ1-5
D: -
size: -
V: TRBV28
DNA: TGTGCCAGCAGTTTAAGGCAGGGAGGCAATCAGCCCCAGCATTTT
CDR3: CASSLRQGGNQPQHF

J: TRBJ2-2
D: -
size: few
V: TRBV7-9
DNA: TGTGCCAGCTGGGGCGGGGAGCTGTTTTTT
CDR3: CASWGGELFF

J: TRBJ2-5
D: -
size: -
V: TRBV6-6
DNA: TGTGCCAGCAGTTACTCGCACGGGAAGACCCAGTACTTC
CDR3: CASSYSHGKTQYF

J: TRBJ1-1
D: -
size: -
V: TRBV9
DNA: TGTGCCAGCAGCGTAGAGACCCATAACACTGAAGCTTTCTTT
CDR3: CASSVETHNTEAFF

J: TRBJ2-3
D: -
size: -
V: TRBV4-1
DNA: TGCGCCAGCAGCCAAGAACACGGGACCTCCGGACTCACAGATACGCAGTATTTT
CDR3: CASSQEHGTSGLTDTQYF

J: TRBJ2-7
D: TRBD2
size: few
V: TRBV6-6
DNA: TGTGCCAGCACGGGACTAGCGGGTGCCGAGCAGTACTTC
CDR3: CASTGLAGAEQYF

J: TRBJ2-2
D: TRBD2
size: -
V: TRBV4-2
DNA: TGTGCCAGCAGCCAAGACTTTACGGGGGGGGCCGGGGAGCTGTTTTTT
CDR3: CASSQDFTGGAGELFF

J: TRBJ2-1
D: TRBD2
size: -
V: TRBV7-6
DNA: TGTGCCAGCAGCTCTGGTAGGGCTAGCGGCAATGAGCAGTTCTTC
CDR3: CASSSGRASGNEQFF

J: TRBJ2-1
D: -
size: -
V: TRBV29-1
DNA: TGCAGCGTTCCTCAGGGGGGCAATGAGCAGTTCTTC
CDR3: CSVPQGGNEQFF

J: TRBJ2-1
D: -
size: -
V: TRBV4-2
DNA: TGTGCCAGCAGCCAAGATCTCCCCTCCGGGCTCCGGCCCAATGAGCAGTTCTTC
CDR3: CASSQDLPSGLRPNEQFF

J: TRBJ2-7
D: TRBD1
size: -
V: TRBV11-2
DNA: TGTGCCAGCAGCACCAGGACAGGGGGCGGAGAGCAGTACTTC
CDR3: CASSTRTGGGEQYF

J: TRBJ2-1
D: TRBD2
size: -
V: TRBV12-5
DNA: TGTGCTAGTGGCCCGACTCCCTTAGCGGGGAGAACCAATGAGCAGTTCTTC
CDR3: CASGPTPLAGRTNEQFF

J: TRBJ1-3
D: -
size: -
V: TRBV5-6
DNA: TGTGCCAGCAGCTTATACAACAGGGAAGTATCTGGAAACACCATATATTTT
CDR3: CASSLYNREVSGNTIYF

J: TRBJ1-2
D: -
size: -
V: TRBV10-3
DNA: TGTGCCATCAGAGGGTACGACCCTAGGTATGGCTACACCTTC
CDR3: CAIRGYDPRYGYTF

J: TRBJ1-1
D: -
size: once
V: TRBV6-4
DNA: TGTGCCAGCAGTGACGGAGGGGGCACTGAAGCTTTCTTT
CDR3: CASSDGGGTEAFF

J: TRBJ2-5
D: -
size: -
V: TRBV15
DNA: TGTGCCACCAGTCTACTGGGTTTTGAAGAGACCCAGTACTTC
CDR3: CATSLLGFEETQYF

J: TRBJ2-1
D: -
size: -
V: TRBV4-1
DNA: TGCGCCAGCAGCCAATTGGACATTATATCCTACAATGAGCAGTTCTTC
CDR3: CASSQLDIISYNEQFF

J: TRBJ2-3
D: TRBD1
size: -
V: TRBV5-4
DNA: TGTGCCAGCAGCTCGGGGACAGGGAGGGGGAAAGATACGCAGTATTTT
CDR3: CASSSGTGRGKDTQYF

J: TRBJ2-2
D: -
size: -
V: TRBV2
DNA: TGTGCCAGCAGAGGGGAGTCAGGGATTGCCGGGGAGCTGTTTTTT
CDR3: CASRGESGIAGELFF

J: TRBJ2-2
D: -
size: -
V: TRBV5-4
DNA: TGTGCCAGCAGCCGGGATACCGGGGAGCTGTTTTTT
CDR3: CASSRDTGELFF

J: TRBJ1-4
D: -
size: few
V: TRBV7-3
DNA: TGCGCCAGCAGCCAAGTGACGTTTTCAACTAATGAAAAACTGTTTTTT
CDR3: CASSQVTFSTNEKLFF

J: TRBJ2-1
D: -
size: -
V: TRBV29-1
DNA: TGCAGCGTTGTCCAGGCACAGGTAGAAAGGGGCAATGAGCAGTTCTTC
CDR3: CSVVQAQVERGNEQFF